This TCR beta chain is from a study of T cells in Graves' hyperthyroidism and ophthalmopathy (dated by TCRdb to the late 2010s). General notes on the study: Peripheral blood samples were taken at the time of initial diagnosis, prior to any treatment. To identify distinguishing TCR V-J signatures, a discovery cohort of 90 to 100 patients was used, comprising fewer than 45 with Graves' ophthalmopathy and around 60 with stable Graves' hyperthyroidism. The 90 or so discovery patients were randomly split 7:3 into training and test sets. Following sampling, methimazole starting at 30 mg daily was given to hyperthyroidism patients, and high-dose intravenous methylprednisolone was given to ophthalmopathy patients. In addition, the study compared T-cell repertoires in thyroid tissue and in blood from five to seven Graves' hyperthyroidism patients. Prospective prediction of ophthalmopathy was tested in an independent validation cohort consisting of some 18 hyperthyroidism patients and over 15 patients who later progressed to ophthalmopathy. The paper reports TCR Vbeta CDR3 sequencing of some 140 peripheral blood samples: under 45 ophthalmopathy, fewer than 80 hyperthyroidism and approximately 17 progressor patients. The paper's findings and limits, for the study overall: In cross-validation, a model built on a 13 V-J signature told ophthalmopathy apart from stable hyperthyroidism with 85% to 90% sensitivity and roughly 82% specificity, and in testing the same model reached 80%/75%. In validation, the model predicted progression to ophthalmopathy with just under 71% sensitivity and approximately 78% specificity, a median of about 6.7 months before onset. Sample size was not statistically predetermined, and blinding of investigators to group allocation was not performed. Most expanded thyroid clonotypes (frequency above 0.001) were also found in blood, which suggests that blood repertoires may mirror thyroid immune responses.

The CDR3 covers 15 residues, taking in both the cysteine and the phenylalanine. This entry keeps only the CDR3 DNA: 45 bases, framed from base 1. V lost 5 bases and J lost 5 bases; the stretch between them is 18 bases long. The germline V gene (reference sequence) yields SEHNR for CDR1 and FQNEAQ for CDR2. A remark on this clonotype: The target of this receptor is not known. No base quality information exists; no much larger clone differs at one position.

Stable Graves' hyperthyroidism was defined as no progression to ophthalmopathy during 18 months of follow-up. The hyperthyroidism patients were between 18 and 65 years old and newly diagnosed, with a disease duration of less than 2 months. The study excluded patients with uncontrolled infections, other autoimmune diseases, pregnancy or lactation. Diagnoses were established on the basis of clinical symptoms, serum thyroxine and TRAb, thyroid ultrasound, and orbital computed tomography. Ficoll-Paque density gradient centrifugation was used to isolate PBMCs from approximately 11 ml of fresh peripheral blood. Total RNA was extracted using Trizol reagent, and RNA quality was assessed on an Agilent 2100 Bioanalyzer. Amplification of TCR beta CDR3 regions was carried out from RNA transcripts. A first-round RT-PCR of the TCR CDR3 used the HTBI primer set with the Qiagen OneStep RT-PCR kit. Libraries were constructed in a second round of multiplex PCR, after which size selection and purification were performed. Libraries were sequenced paired-end with 100 bp reads on an Illumina HiSeq2000. The paper's processing steps were these. SOAPnuke was used to process the raw data, removing reads that contained adapters or uncalled bases, had a mean Phred below 15, or lacked an exact match to the constant primer or identifier. High-quality paired reads were merged using COPE v1.2.5, and each unique nucleotide sequence was defined as a clonotype. MiTCR v1.1 was used to align the clonotypes against IMGT TRBV, TRBD and TRBJ reference segments. Analysis was restricted to V-J combinations with a frequency above 0.0001, which covered 98% to 99.2% of repertoires. The TCS score was defined as the ratio of F50 (clonal expansion) to E x V (chaos), calculated using BLOSUM62-based TCRdist between CDR3 peptides within each V-J. Welch's t-statistics and random forest reduced 514 V-J features to 13, which were used in a naive Bayes classifier (R e1071). The public sequencing data were trimmed at Q25 with fastp and processed into clonotypes with MiXCR by TCRdb, which kept only in-frame beta chains. Every CDR3 protein is listed once, alongside the most common genes and DNA of its rows. These V and J calls derive from TCRdb rather than the authors' analysis. The sample table shows 150,000 to 200,000 distinct CDR3 sequences, and 15% to 20% are seen once. The top ten hold 25% to 35% of the sample.

This sequence uses TRBV7-9 and TRBJ2-5; the D gene identity is not certain. This receptor was identified in a woman aged 50 to 60 with Graves' hyperthyroidism. Sequencing input: blood. The DNA is TGTGCCAGCAGCGCAGCGAGGTTAGGCGCGGAGACCCAGTACTTC. Its product reads: CASSAARLGAETQYF.